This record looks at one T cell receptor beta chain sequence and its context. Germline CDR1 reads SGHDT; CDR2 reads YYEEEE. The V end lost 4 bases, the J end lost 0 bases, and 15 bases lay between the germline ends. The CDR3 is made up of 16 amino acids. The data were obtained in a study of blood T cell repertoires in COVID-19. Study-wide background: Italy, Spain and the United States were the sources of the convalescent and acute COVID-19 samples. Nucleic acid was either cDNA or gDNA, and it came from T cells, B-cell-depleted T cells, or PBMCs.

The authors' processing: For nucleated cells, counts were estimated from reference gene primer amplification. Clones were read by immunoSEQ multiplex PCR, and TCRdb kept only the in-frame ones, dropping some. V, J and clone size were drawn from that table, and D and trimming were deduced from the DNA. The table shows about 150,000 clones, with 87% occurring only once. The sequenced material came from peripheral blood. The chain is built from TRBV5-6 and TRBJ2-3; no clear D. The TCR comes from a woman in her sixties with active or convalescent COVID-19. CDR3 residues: CASSAIYYLSTDTQYF. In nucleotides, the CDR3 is TGTGCCAGCAGCGCAATATACTACCTAAGCACAGATACGCAGTATTTT.